This TCR beta chain comes out of a study of T-cell memory formation after mild COVID-19. Broader study findings: A second wave expanding day 15 to 37 was CD4+-biased; contracting clones were balanced.

Germline V gene lookup returns CDR1 SGHRS and CDR2 YFSETQ. V lost 0 bases and J 0 bases, leaving 9 bases between the germline ends. The CDR3 is made up of 15 amino acids. From the 5' RACE reads, TCRdb called clonotypes with MiXCR, one entry per CDR3 protein. The repertoire holds fewer than 200,000 distinct CDR3 sequences, with over 20% as singletons. Note on this clonotype: Its antigen is still unknown.

Sequences were obtained from PBMCs or a T cell subset sorted from them (not recorded which). The chain is built from TRBV5-1 and TRBJ1-2, with unresolved D. The sequence derives from an adult woman who had mild COVID-19 (a few samples of this study predate the infection). Cell type and time point are not known. CDR3 nucleotides: TGCGCCAGCAGCTTGGAACCGAGAGCTAACTATGGCTACACCTTC. Translated: CASSLEPRANYGYTF.